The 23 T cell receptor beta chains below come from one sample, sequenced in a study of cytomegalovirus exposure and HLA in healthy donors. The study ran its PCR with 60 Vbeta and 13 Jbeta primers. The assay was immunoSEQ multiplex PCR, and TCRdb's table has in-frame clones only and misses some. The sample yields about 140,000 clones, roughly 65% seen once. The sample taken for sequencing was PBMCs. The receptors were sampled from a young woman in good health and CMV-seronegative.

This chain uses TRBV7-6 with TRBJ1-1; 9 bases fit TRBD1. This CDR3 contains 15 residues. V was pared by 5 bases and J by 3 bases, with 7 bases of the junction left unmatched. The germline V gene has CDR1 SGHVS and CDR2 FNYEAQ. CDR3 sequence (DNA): TGTGCCAGCAGCGTCCAGACAGGGGGAGACACTGAAGCTTTCTTT. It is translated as CASSVQTGGDTEAFF.

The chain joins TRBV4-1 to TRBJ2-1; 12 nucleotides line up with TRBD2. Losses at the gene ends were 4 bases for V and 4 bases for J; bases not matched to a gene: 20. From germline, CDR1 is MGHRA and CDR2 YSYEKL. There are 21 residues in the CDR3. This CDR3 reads CASSPLLLLAGGDQPYNEQFF. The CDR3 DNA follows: TGCGCCAGCAGCCCTCTACTATTACTAGCGGGGGGCGACCAACCTTACAATGAGCAGTTCTTC.

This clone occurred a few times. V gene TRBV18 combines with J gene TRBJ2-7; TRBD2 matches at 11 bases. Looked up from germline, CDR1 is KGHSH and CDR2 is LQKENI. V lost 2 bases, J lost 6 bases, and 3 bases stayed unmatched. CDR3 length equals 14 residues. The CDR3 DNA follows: TGTGCCAGCTCACCAACTAGCGGGAGTGTCGAGCAGTACTTC. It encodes CASSPTSGSVEQYF.

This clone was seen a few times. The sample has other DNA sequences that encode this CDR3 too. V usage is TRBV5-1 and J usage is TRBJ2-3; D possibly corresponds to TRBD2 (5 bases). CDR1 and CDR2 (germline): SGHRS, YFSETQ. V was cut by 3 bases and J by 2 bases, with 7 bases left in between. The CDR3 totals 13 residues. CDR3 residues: CASSSGSTDTQYF. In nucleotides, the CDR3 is TGCGCCAGCAGCTCGGGATCCACAGATACGCAGTATTTT.

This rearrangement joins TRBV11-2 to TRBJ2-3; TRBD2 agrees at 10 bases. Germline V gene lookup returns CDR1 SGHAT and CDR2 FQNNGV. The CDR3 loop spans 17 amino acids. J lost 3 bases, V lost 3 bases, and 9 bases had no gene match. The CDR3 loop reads CASSFPRSGGATDTQYF. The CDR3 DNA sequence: TGTGCCAGCAGCTTTCCCCGGAGCGGGGGGGCGACAGATACGCAGTATTTT.

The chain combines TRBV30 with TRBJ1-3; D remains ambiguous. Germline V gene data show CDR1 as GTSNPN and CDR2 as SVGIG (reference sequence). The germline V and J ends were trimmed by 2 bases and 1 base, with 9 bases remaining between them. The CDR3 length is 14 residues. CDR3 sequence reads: CAWSPGGSGNTIYF. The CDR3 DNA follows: TGTGCCTGGAGTCCCGGAGGGTCTGGAAACACCATATATTTT.

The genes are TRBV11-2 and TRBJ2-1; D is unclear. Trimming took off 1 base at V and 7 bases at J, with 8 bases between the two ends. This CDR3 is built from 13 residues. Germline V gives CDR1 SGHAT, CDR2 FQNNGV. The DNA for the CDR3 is TGTGCCAGCAGCTTAGGGGCTTTAAATGAGCAGTTCTTC. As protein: CASSLGALNEQFF. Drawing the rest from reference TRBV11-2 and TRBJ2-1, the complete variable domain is EAGVAQSPRYKIIEKRQSVAFWCNPISGHATLYWYQQILGQGPKLLIQFQNNGVVDDSQLPKDRFSAERLKGVDSTLKIQPAKLEDSAVYLCASSLGALNEQFFGPGTRLTVL.

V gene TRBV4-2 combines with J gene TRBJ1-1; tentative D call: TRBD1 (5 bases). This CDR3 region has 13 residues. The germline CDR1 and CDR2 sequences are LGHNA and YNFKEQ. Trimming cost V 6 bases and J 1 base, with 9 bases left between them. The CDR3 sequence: CASSPQENTEAFF. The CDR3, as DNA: TGTGCCAGCAGTCCACAGGAGAACACTGAAGCTTTCTTT.

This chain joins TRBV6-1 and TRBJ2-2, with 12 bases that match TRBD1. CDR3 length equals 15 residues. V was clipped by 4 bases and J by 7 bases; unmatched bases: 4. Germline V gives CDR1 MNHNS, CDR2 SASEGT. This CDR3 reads CASSGRDRGRGELFF. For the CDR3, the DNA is TGTGCCAGCAGTGGCCGGGACAGGGGGCGCGGGGAGCTGTTTTTT.

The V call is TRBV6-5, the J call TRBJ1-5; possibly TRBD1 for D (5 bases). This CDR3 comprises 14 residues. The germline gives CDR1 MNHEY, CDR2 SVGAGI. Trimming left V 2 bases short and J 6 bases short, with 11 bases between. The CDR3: CASSYRGFGQPQHF. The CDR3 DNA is TGTGCCAGCAGTTACCGGGGGTTTGGTCAGCCCCAGCATTTT.

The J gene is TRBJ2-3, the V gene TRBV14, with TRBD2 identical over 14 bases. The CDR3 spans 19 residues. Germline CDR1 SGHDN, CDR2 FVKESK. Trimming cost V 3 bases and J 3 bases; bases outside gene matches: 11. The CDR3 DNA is TGTGCCAGCAGCCACGATCCCCCCGGACTAGCGGGAGGAACAGATACGCAGTATTTT. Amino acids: CASSHDPPGLAGGTDTQYF.

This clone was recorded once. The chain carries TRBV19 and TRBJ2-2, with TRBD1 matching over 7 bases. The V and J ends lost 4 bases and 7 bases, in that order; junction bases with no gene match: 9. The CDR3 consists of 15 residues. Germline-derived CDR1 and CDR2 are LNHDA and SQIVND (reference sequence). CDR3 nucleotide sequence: TGTGCCAGTAGTACCTTCGGCAGGGGGATCGGGGAGCTGTTTTTT. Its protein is CASSTFGRGIGELFF. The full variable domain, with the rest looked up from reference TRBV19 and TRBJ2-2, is DGGITQSPKYLFRKEGQNVTLSCEQNLNHDAMYWYRQDPGQGLRLIYYSQIVNDFQKGDIAEGYSVSREKKESFPLTVTSAQKNPTAFYLCASSTFGRGIGELFFGEGSRLTVL.

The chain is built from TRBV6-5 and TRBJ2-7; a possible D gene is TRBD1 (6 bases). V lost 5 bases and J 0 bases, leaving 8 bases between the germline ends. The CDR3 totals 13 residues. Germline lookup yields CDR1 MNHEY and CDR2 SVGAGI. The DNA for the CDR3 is TGTGCCAGCAGTCAGGGGTCCTCCTACGAGCAGTACTTC. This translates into CASSQGSSYEQYF.

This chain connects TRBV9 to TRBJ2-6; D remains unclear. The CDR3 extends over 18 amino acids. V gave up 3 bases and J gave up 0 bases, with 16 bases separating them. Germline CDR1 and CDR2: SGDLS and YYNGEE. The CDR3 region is CASSAVPGDYSGANVLTF. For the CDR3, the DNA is TGTGCCAGCAGCGCAGTTCCCGGAGATTACTCTGGGGCCAACGTCCTGACTTTC.

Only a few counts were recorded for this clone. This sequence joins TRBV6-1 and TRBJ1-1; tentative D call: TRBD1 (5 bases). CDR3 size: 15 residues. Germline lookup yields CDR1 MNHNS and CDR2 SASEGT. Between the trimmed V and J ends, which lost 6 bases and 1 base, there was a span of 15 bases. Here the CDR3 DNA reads TGTGCCAGCAGACCCCTCGCGGGGGAGAACACTGAAGCTTTCTTT. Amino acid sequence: CASRPLAGENTEAFF.

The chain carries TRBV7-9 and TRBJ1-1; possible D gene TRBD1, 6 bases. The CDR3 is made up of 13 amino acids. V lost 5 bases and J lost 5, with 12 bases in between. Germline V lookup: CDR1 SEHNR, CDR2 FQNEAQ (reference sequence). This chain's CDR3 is CASSREQGTEAFF. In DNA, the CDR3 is TGTGCCAGCAGCAGAGAACAGGGAACTGAAGCTTTCTTT.

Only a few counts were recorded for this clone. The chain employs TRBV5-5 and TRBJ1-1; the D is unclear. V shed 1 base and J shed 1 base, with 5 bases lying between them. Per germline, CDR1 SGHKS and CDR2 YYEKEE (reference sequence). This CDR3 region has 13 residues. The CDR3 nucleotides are TGTGCCAGCAGCTTGTATAGGAACACTGAAGCTTTCTTT. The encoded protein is CASSLYRNTEAFF. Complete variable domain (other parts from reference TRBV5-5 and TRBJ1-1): DAGVTQSPTHLIKTRGQQVTLRCSPISGHKSVSWYQQVLGQGPQFIFQYYEKEERGRGNFPDRFSARQFPNYSSELNVNALLLGDSALYLCASSLYRNTEAFFGQGTRLTVV.

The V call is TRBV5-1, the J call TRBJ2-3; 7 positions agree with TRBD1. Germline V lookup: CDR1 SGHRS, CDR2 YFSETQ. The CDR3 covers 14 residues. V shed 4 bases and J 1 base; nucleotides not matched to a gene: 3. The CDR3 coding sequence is TGCGCCAGCAGCAAAGGACAGGGCACAGATACGCAGTATTTT. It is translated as CASSKGQGTDTQYF.

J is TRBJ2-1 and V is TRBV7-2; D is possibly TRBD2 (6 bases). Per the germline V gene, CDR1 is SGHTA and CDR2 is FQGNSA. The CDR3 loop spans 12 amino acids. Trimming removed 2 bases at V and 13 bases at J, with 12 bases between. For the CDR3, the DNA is TGTGCCAGCAGCTTAACGGGAGAAGTTCAGTTCTTC. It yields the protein CASSLTGEVQFF.

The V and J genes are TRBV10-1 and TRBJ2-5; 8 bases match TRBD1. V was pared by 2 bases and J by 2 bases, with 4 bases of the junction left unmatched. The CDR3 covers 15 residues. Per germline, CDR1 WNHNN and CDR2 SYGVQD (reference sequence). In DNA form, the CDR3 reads TGCGCCAGCAGTGAGACCTGGACAGGGCAAGAGACCCAGTACTTC. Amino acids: CASSETWTGQETQYF.

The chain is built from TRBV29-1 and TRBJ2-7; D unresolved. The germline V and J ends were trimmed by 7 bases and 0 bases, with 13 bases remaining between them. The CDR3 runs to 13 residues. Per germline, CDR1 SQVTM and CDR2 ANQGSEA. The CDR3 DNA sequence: TGCAGCGCGGAACAGTCGAGCTCCTACGAGCAGTACTTC. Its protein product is CSAEQSSSYEQYF.

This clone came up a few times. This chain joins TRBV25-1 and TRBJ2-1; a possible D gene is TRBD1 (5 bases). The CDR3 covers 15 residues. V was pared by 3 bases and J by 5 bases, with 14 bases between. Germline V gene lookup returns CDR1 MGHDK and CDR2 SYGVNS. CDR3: CASSDGQGFDNEQFF. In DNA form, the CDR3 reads TGTGCCAGCAGTGATGGCCAGGGCTTTGACAATGAGCAGTTCTTC.

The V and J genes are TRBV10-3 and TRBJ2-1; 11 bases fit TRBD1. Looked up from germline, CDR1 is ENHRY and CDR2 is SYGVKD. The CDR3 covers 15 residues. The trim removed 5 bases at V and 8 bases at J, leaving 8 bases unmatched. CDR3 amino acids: CAISPGTGGSDEQFF. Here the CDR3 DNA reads TGTGCCATCAGTCCCGGGACAGGGGGGAGTGATGAGCAGTTCTTC.